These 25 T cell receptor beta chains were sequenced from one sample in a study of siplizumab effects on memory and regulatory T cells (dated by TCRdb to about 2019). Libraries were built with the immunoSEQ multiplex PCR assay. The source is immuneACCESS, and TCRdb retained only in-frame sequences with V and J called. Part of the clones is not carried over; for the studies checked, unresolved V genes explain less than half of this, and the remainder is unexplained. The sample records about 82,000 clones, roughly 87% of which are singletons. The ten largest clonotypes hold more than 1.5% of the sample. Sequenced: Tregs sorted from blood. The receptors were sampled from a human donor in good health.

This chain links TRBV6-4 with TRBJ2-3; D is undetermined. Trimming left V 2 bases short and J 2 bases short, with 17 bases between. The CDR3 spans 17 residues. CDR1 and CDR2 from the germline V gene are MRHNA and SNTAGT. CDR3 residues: CASSDRTPDKSTDTQYF. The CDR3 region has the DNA TGTGCCAGCAGTGACCGAACGCCCGACAAGTCCACAGATACGCAGTATTTT.

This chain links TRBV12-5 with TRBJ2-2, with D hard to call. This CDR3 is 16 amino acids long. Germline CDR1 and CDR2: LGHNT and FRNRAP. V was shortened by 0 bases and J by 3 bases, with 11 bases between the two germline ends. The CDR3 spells CASGLVLGSDTGELFF. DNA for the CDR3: TGTGCTAGTGGTTTGGTGTTGGGCTCAGACACCGGGGAGCTGTTTTTT.

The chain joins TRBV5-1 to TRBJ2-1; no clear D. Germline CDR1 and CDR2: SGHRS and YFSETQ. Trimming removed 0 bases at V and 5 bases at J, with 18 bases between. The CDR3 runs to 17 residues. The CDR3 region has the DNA TGCGCCAGCAGCTTGGGAGGATCATACACCTACGACAATGAGCAGTTCTTC. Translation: CASSLGGSYTYDNEQFF.

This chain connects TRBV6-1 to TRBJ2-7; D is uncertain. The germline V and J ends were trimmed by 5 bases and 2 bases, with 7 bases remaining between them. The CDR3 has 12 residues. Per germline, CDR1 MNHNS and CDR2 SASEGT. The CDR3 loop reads CASSHPAYEQYF. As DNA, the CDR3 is TGTGCCAGCAGTCACCCGGCCTACGAGCAGTACTTC.

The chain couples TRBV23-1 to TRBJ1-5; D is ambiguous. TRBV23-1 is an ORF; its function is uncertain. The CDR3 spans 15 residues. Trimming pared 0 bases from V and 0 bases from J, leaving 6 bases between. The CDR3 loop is CASSQSEVSNQPQHF. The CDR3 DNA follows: TGCGCCAGCAGTCAATCCGAGGTTAGCAATCAGCCCCAGCATTTT.

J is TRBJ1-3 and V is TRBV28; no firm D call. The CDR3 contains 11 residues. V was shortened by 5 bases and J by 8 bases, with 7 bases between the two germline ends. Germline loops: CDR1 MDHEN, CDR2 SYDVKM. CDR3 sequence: CASSTRDTIYF. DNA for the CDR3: TGTGCCAGCAGTACCCGGGACACCATATATTTT.

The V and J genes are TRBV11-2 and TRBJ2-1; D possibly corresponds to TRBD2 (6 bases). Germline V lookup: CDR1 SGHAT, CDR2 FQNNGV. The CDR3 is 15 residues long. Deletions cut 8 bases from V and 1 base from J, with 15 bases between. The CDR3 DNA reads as TGTGCCAGCGCGGGGCCCTTAGTATCCTACAATGAGCAGTTCTTC. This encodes CASAGPLVSYNEQFF.

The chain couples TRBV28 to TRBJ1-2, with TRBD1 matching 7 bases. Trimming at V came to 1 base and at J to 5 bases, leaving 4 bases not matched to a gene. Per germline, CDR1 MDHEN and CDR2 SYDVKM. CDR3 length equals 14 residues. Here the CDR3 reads CASSLSDRIYGYTF. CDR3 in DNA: TGTGCCAGCAGTTTATCGGACAGGATTTATGGCTACACCTTC.

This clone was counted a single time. In DNA form, the CDR3 reads TGTGCCCTCGAACTAGCGGGGTCGGTCGGGGAGCTGTTTTTT. Its translation: CALELAGSVGELFF. This sequence joins TRBV6-1 and TRBJ2-2; 10 nucleotides line up with TRBD2. Germline V lookup: CDR1 MNHNS, CDR2 SASEGT. Trimming cost V 11 bases and J 7 bases; bases outside gene matches: 10. This CDR3 has 14 residues.

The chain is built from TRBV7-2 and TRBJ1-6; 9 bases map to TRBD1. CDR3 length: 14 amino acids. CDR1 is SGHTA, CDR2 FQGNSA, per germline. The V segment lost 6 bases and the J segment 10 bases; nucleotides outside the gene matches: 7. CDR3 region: CASSYIGTGSPLHF. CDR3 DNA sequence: TGTGCCAGCAGTTATATTGGGACAGGGTCACCCCTCCACTTT.

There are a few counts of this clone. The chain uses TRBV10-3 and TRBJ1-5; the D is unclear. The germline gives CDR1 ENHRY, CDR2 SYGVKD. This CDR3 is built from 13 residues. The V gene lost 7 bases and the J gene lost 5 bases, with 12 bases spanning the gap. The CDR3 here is CAITARPDQPQHF. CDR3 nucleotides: TGTGCCATCACGGCCAGACCAGATCAGCCCCAGCATTTT.

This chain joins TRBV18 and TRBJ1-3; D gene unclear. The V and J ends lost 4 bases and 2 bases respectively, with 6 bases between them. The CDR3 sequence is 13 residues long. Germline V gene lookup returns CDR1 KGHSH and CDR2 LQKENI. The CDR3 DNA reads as TGTGCCAGCTCACGCCCTCCTGGAAACACCATATATTTT. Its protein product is CASSRPPGNTIYF.

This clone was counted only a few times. The CDR3 region has the DNA TGCGCCAGCAGCCGAGCAAGCGGGGCCGTCCAAGAGACCCAGTACTTC. It specifies CASSRASGAVQETQYF. The V gene is TRBV5-1, the J gene TRBJ2-5; 7 bases align to TRBD2. The CDR3 totals 16 residues. V dropped 4 bases and J dropped 1; count of bases not matched to a gene: 10. The germline CDR1 and CDR2 sequences are SGHRS and YFSETQ. Full variable domain (missing parts from reference TRBV5-1 and TRBJ2-5): KAGVTQTPRYLIKTRGQQVTLSCSPISGHRSVSWYQQTPGQGLQFLFEYFSETQRNKGNFPGRFSGRQFSNSRSEMNVSTLELGDSALYLCASSRASGAVQETQYFGPGTRLLVL.

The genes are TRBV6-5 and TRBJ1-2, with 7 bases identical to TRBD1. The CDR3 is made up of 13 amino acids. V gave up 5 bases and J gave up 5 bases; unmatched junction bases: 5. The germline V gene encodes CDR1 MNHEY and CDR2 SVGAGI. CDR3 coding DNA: TGTGCCAGCAGTCGGGACAGCCATTATGGCTACACCTTC. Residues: CASSRDSHYGYTF.

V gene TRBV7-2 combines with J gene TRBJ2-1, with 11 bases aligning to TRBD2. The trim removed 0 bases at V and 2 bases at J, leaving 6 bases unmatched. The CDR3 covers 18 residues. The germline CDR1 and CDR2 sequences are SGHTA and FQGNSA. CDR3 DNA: TGTGCCAGCAGCTTAGCTAGCGGGGGGGCCTCCCCCTACAATGAGCAGTTCTTC. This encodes CASSLASGGASPYNEQFF.

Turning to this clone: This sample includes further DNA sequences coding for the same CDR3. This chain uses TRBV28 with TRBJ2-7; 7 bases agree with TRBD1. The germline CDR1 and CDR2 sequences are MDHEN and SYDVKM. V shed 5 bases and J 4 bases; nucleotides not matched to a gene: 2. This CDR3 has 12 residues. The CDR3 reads CASSIRGYEQYF. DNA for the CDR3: TGTGCCAGCAGTATCAGGGGGTACGAGCAGTACTTC. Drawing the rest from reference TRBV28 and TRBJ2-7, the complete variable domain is DVKVTQSSRYLVKRTGEKVFLECVQDMDHENMFWYRQDPGLGLRLIYFSYDVKMKEKGDIPEGYSVSREKKERFSLILESASTNQTSMYLCASSIRGYEQYFGPGTRLTVT.

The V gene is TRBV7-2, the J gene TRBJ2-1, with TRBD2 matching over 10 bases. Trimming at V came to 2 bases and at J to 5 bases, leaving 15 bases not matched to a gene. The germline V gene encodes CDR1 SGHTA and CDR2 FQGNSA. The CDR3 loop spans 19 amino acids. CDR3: CASSLQGTSVTRRNNEQFF. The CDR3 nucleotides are TGTGCCAGCAGCTTACAGGGGACTAGCGTGACAAGAAGAAACAATGAGCAGTTCTTC.

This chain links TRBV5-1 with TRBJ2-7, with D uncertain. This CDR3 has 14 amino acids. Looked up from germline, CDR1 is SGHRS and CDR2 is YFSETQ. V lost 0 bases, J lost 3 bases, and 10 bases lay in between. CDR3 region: CASSLEASLYEQYF. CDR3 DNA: TGCGCCAGCAGCTTGGAGGCCAGTCTCTACGAGCAGTACTTC.

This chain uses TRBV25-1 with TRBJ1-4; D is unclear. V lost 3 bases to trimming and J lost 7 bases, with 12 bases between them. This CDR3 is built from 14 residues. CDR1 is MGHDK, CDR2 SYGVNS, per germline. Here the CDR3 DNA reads TGTGCCAGCAGTGATCATGGGAGCTTTGAAAAACTGTTTTTT. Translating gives CASSDHGSFEKLFF.

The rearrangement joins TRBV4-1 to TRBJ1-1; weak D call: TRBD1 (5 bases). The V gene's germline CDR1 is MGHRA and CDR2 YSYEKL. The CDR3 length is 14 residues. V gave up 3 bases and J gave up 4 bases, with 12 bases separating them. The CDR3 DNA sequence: TGCGCCAGCAGCCAGGCTTGGGGGGGCACTGAAGCTTTCTTT. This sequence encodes CASSQAWGGTEAFF.

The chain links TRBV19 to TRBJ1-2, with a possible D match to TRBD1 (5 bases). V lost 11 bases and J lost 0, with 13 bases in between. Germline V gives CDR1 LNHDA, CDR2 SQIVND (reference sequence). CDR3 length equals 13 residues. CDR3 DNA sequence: TGTGCCTCCACAGGTCTAGCTAACTATGGCTACACCTTC. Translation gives CASTGLANYGYTF.

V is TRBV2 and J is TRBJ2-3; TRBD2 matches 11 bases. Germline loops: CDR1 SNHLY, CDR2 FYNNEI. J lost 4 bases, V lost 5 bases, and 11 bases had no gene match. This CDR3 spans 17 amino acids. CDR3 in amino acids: CASSLVAGGLRSDTQYF. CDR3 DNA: TGTGCCAGCAGTTTGGTAGCGGGGGGGCTGAGGTCAGATACGCAGTATTTT.

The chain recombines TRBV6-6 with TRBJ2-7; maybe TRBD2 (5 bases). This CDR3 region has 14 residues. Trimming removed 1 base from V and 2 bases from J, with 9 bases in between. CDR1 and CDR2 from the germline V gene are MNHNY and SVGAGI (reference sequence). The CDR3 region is CASSYFEGTYEQYF. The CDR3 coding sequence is TGTGCCAGCAGTTACTTTGAGGGCACCTACGAGCAGTACTTC.

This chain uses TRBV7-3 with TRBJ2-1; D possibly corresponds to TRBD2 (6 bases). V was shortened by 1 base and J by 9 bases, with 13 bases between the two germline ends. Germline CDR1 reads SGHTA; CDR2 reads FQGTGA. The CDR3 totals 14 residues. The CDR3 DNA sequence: TGTGCCAGCAGCTTAAGTGGCGGGACGGCTGAGCAGTTCTTC. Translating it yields CASSLSGGTAEQFF.

CDR3 protein: CATHGQGALDTEAFF. In DNA, the CDR3 is TGTGCCACCCACGGACAGGGGGCTTTGGACACTGAAGCTTTCTTT. This rearrangement joins TRBV19 to TRBJ1-1; 11 bases map to TRBD1. The CDR3 loop spans 15 amino acids. The V gene's germline CDR1 is LNHDA and CDR2 SQIVND (reference sequence). J was trimmed by 3 bases and V by 10 bases; bases with no gene match: 10.